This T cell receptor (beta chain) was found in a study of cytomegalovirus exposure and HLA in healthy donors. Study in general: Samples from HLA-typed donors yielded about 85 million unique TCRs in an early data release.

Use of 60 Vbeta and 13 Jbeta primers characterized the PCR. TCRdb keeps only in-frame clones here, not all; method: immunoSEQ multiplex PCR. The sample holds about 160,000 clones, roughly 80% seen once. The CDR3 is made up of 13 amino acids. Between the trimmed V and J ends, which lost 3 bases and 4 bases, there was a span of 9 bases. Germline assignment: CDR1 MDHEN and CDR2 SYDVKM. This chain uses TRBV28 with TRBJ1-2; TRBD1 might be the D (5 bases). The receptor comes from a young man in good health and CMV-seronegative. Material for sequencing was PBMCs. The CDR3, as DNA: TGTGCCAGCAGTTTCCAGGGCGGCTATGGCTACACCTTC. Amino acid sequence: CASSFQGGYGYTF.